The clone carrying this TCR beta chain turned up a few times. The read finishes 3 residues shy of the CDR3 end, and the germline J gene is used to complete it. CVID and control samples used equivalent genomic DNA input. Assay used: immunoSEQ multiplex PCR; TCRdb lists only in-frame clones, some missing. Observed in the sample are roughly 40,000 clones, none of them singletons. The CDR3 loop spans 13 amino acids. Germline lookup yields CDR1 SGHRS and CDR2 YFSETQ. This sample stems from a study of T cell clonality in common variable immunodeficiency. Specimen: peripheral blood mononuclear cells. The TCR sequence derives from a person between 18 and 75 years old in good health. V usage is TRBV5-1 and J usage is TRBJ2-2; no clear D gene. This chain's CDR3 is CASSLGLHEKLFF. Partial CDR3 DNA: TGCGCCAGCAGCTTGGGACTTCATGAAAAG.